This TCR beta chain was recovered during a study of long-term antiretroviral therapy in people with HIV. Regarding the study as a whole: Dominant in the repertoire at all time points were clones expanded before ART.

This clone was seen just once. Its target is not known. Version v3.0 of the immunoSEQ assay ran at survey level. Repertoires were generated with immunoSEQ multiplex PCR, while TCRdb's copy carries only in-frame clones and drops some. The sample consists of around 19,000 clones, about 86% of them appearing once. This CDR3 has 17 residues. From germline, CDR1 is SNHLY and CDR2 FYNNEI. Losses at the gene ends were 6 bases for V and 10 bases for J; bases not matched to a gene: 17. The chain is built from TRBV2 and TRBJ2-5; 13 bases match TRBD2. The specimen comprised unsorted PBMCs, sampled 0.3 years before starting antiretroviral therapy. This sequence originates from a man aged 50-60 years with HIV. DNA for the CDR3: TGTGCCAGCAGCACGGGACTAGCGGGGACGCGGAATAGGGACCAGTACTTC. Its translation is CASSTGLAGTRNRDQYF.